This TCR beta chain was captured by sequencing in a study of blood T cell repertoires in COVID-19. TCRdb's copy holds only in-frame clones and misses some; the assay was immunoSEQ multiplex PCR. The sample consists of hundreds of thousands of clones, around 92% of them appearing once. It was within 2 weeks before study entry that exposed participants met a COVID-19 case. The CDR3 is made up of 15 amino acids. CDR1 is WSHSY and CDR2 is SAAADI in the germline V gene. V gave up 7 bases and J gave up 3 bases; unmatched junction bases: 9. The chain couples TRBV10-2 to TRBJ2-1, with 7 bases that match TRBD1. The sequence was collected from a woman between 45 and 65 years old who had been exposed to COVID-19. The specimen sequenced was PBMCs or T cells enriched from blood (not recorded which). In DNA, the CDR3 is TGCGCCAGCACCGGGACAGACACATTCTACAATGAGCAGTTCTTC. Translating it yields CASTGTDTFYNEQFF.